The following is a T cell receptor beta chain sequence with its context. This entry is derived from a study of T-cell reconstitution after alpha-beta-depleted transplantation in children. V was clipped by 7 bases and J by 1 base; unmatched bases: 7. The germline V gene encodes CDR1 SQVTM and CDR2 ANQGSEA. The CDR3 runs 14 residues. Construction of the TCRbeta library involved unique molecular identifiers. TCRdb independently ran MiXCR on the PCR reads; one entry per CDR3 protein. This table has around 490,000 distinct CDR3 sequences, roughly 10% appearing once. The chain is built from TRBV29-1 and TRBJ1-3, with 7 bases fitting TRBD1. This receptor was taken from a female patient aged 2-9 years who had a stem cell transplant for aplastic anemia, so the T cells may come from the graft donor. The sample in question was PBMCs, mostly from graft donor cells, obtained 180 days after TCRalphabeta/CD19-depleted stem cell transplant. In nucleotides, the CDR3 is TGCAGCGCAGGCGACAGGGAGTCTGGAAACACCATATATTTT. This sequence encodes CSAGDRESGNTIYF.